The 32 T cell receptor beta chains listed next were all sequenced from one sample in a study of memory B cells and T cells in multiple sclerosis. Sequencing used immunoSEQ multiplex PCR; TCRdb keeps in-frame clones, though not all of them. The data hold roughly 14,000 clones, with roughly three quarters observed a single time. Sample: memory (CD45RO+) CD4+ T cells from blood. The receptors shown here come from a human donor with multiple sclerosis.

The gene calls are TRBV6-5 and TRBJ2-7; 7 bases fit TRBD1. Germline loops: CDR1 MNHEY, CDR2 SVGAGI. The CDR3 has 15 residues. Losses at the gene ends were 6 bases for V and 2 bases for J; bases not matched to a gene: 10. DNA for the CDR3: TGTGCCAGCAGCCGAACCCTTGACAGGGCCTACGAGCAGTACTTC. Protein product: CASSRTLDRAYEQYF.

This chain links TRBV6-5 with TRBJ2-2; TRBD1 matches 9 bases. Germline V gives CDR1 MNHEY, CDR2 SVGAGI. V was clipped by 6 bases and J by 7 bases; unmatched bases: 9. CDR3 length: 15 residues. This CDR3 is CASRPQGAIGGELFF. The CDR3 region has the DNA TGTGCCAGCAGGCCACAGGGGGCTATAGGCGGGGAGCTGTTTTTT.

Concerning this clone: The same CDR3 can be traced to other DNA sequences in this sample. The chain couples TRBV7-8 to TRBJ2-5; the D is unclear. The V gene's germline CDR1 is SGHVS and CDR2 FQNEAQ. V lost 5 bases and J lost 2, with 3 bases in between. The CDR3 length is 11 residues. CDR3 protein: CASSPQETQYF. The CDR3 DNA is TGTGCCAGCAGCCCGCAAGAGACCCAGTACTTC. The entire variable domain, with the rest obtained from reference TRBV7-8 and TRBJ2-5, is as follows: GAGVSQSPRYKVAKRGQDVALRCDPISGHVSLFWYQQALGQGPEFLTYFQNEAQLDKSGLPSDRFFAERPEGSVSTLKIQRTQQEDSAVYLCASSPQETQYFGPGTRLLVL.

The chain employs TRBV5-1 and TRBJ2-2; D is undetermined. The CDR3 extends over 15 amino acids. Germline-derived CDR1 and CDR2 are SGHRS and YFSETQ. V shed 1 base and J shed 3 bases, with 10 bases lying between them. The CDR3 DNA is TGCGCCAGCAGCTTGAGTCTAGTCCACACCGGGGAGCTGTTTTTT. Residues: CASSLSLVHTGELFF.

This clone was seen a single time. Germline is not matched at one junction end, which may reflect a read error. This rearrangement joins TRBV7-7 to TRBJ2-2; 13 bases are shared with TRBD2. The germline gives CDR1 SSHAT, CDR2 FNYEAQ (reference sequence). This CDR3 is 18 amino acids long. CDR3 DNA: TGTGCTAGCAGCTTAGCGGGGACTAGCGGGATTTCCACCGGGGAGCTGTTTTTT. It yields the protein CASSLAGTSGISTGELFF.

On this clone itself: Other DNA variants within this sample encode the same CDR3. V is TRBV2 and J is TRBJ1-1; D might be TRBD1 (6 bases). Germline V gene sequence: CDR1 SNHLY, CDR2 FYNNEI. The CDR3 length is 13 residues. The V end lost 1 base, the J end lost 3 bases, and 6 bases lay between the germline ends. Here the CDR3 reads CASSEDRDTEAFF. The DNA of the CDR3 is TGTGCCAGCAGTGAAGACAGGGACACTGAAGCTTTCTTT.

The chain combines TRBV6-1 with TRBJ2-3; TRBD2 might be the D (6 bases). The CDR3 length is 16 residues. V dropped 4 bases and J dropped 2 bases, with 16 bases sitting between them. The germline gives CDR1 MNHNS, CDR2 SASEGT. The CDR3 here is CASSGRAGTPTDTQYF. DNA of the CDR3: TGTGCCAGCAGTGGAAGGGCCGGGACTCCCACAGATACGCAGTATTTT.

This clone was counted only a few times. The chain uses TRBV6-5 and TRBJ2-3, with D hard to call. V lost 2 bases and J lost 0, with 9 bases in between. The CDR3 loop spans 15 amino acids. Germline V gene sequence: CDR1 MNHEY, CDR2 SVGAGI. The chain's CDR3 is CASSYQPGSTDTQYF. The CDR3 coding sequence is TGTGCCAGCAGTTACCAACCGGGTAGCACAGATACGCAGTATTTT.

The V and J genes are TRBV7-9 and TRBJ2-3, with 8 bases fitting TRBD2. Germline loops: CDR1 SEHNR, CDR2 FQNEAQ (reference sequence). The junction had 4 bases not matched to a gene; V was cut back by 1 base and J by 7 bases. CDR3 length equals 14 residues. CDR3 sequence: CASSLGLAGHTQYF. Written as DNA, the CDR3 is TGTGCCAGCAGCTTAGGGCTAGCGGGCCATACGCAGTATTTT.

The chain links TRBV7-2 to TRBJ2-2, with 12 bases fitting TRBD2. J lost 2 bases, V lost 6 bases, and 13 bases had no gene match. The CDR3 covers 19 residues. The V gene's germline CDR1 is SGHTA and CDR2 FQGNSA. Here the CDR3 reads CASSKTWLAGGINTGELFF. The CDR3 DNA sequence: TGTGCCAGCAGTAAAACGTGGCTAGCGGGAGGGATTAACACCGGGGAGCTGTTTTTT.

This chain links TRBV9 with TRBJ2-5; D perhaps matches TRBD2 (6 bases). This CDR3 is built from 16 residues. V lost 0 bases and J lost 2, with 14 bases in between. CDR1 and CDR2 from the germline V gene are SGDLS and YYNGEE. DNA of the CDR3: TGTGCCAGCAGCGTAGATCTCTCGGCGGGGCAAGAGACCCAGTACTTC. Amino acid sequence: CASSVDLSAGQETQYF.

The V call is TRBV4-2, the J call TRBJ2-5; possibly TRBD1 for D (5 bases). Deletions cut 0 bases from V and 6 bases from J, with 11 bases between. Germline CDR1 LGHNA, CDR2 YNFKEQ. The CDR3 has 14 amino acids. In nucleotides, the CDR3 is TGTGCCAGCAGCCAAGAAATTCAGGGCCAGACCCAGTACTTC. It is translated as CASSQEIQGQTQYF.

This clone was found once. As DNA, the CDR3 is TGTGCCAGCAGTCCACAGACAGTCCCTAGTGGGAACCTCCACTTT. It translates to CASSPQTVPSGNLHF. J is TRBJ1-6 and V is TRBV2; D is perhaps TRBD1 (5 bases). V lost 5 bases and J lost 15, with 23 bases in between. The CDR3 sequence is 15 residues long. Germline V gives CDR1 SNHLY, CDR2 FYNNEI.

V gene TRBV5-6 combines with J gene TRBJ1-4, with D tentatively TRBD1 (6 bases). This CDR3 is 15 amino acids long. Deletions cut 4 bases from V and 6 bases from J, with 16 bases between. In germline, CDR1 is SGHDT, CDR2 YYEEEE. The CDR3 loop reads CASSLVGHSDEKLFF. DNA of the CDR3: TGTGCCAGCAGCCTAGTGGGACACTCGGATGAAAAACTGTTTTTT.

The chain uses TRBV5-1 and TRBJ2-2, with TRBD2 matching over 7 bases. CDR1 and CDR2 from the germline V gene are SGHRS and YFSETQ. The CDR3 spans 15 residues. Trimming took 5 bases from V and 5 from J; bases not matched to a gene: 9. The CDR3 sequence is CASSKSGKDTGELFF. The CDR3 DNA reads as TGCGCCAGCAGTAAGAGCGGGAAGGATACCGGGGAGCTGTTTTTT.

V gene TRBV7-2 combines with J gene TRBJ2-3; TRBD1 matches 10 bases. Germline lookup yields CDR1 SGHTA and CDR2 FQGNSA. V trimming: 4 bases; J trimming: 5 bases; junction bases outside the gene matches: 9. CDR3 length: 16 amino acids. The CDR3 sequence is CASSSWDRGMGDTQYF. Written as DNA, the CDR3 is TGTGCCAGCAGCTCCTGGGACAGGGGAATGGGAGATACGCAGTATTTT. The entire variable domain, with the rest obtained from reference TRBV7-2 and TRBJ2-3, is as follows: GAGVSQSPSNKVTEKGKDVELRCDPISGHTALYWYRQSLGQGLEFLIYFQGNSAPDKSGLPSDRFSAERTGGSVSTLTIQRTQQEDSAVYLCASSSWDRGMGDTQYFGPGTRLTVL.

In this sample, this clone turned up a few times. This rearrangement joins TRBV20-1 to TRBJ2-7; D gene unclear. Germline V gene data show CDR1 as DFQATT and CDR2 as SNEGSKA (reference sequence). There are 11 residues in the CDR3. V was trimmed by 0 bases and J by 3 bases, leaving 3 bases between them. CDR3 region: CSARDNYEQYF. CDR3 nucleotide sequence: TGCAGTGCTAGAGATAACTACGAGCAGTACTTC.

The chain uses TRBV5-1 and TRBJ2-7; 12 bases align to TRBD2. Germline values: CDR1 SGHRS, CDR2 YFSETQ. The junction had 4 bases not matched to a gene; V was cut back by 5 bases and J by 1 base. This CDR3 is built from 15 residues. This CDR3 reads CASRSGLAGSYEQYF. For the CDR3, the DNA is TGCGCCAGCAGATCCGGACTAGCGGGATCCTACGAGCAGTACTTC.

The chain recombines TRBV5-6 with TRBJ1-1, with 7 positions matching TRBD1. Germline V gives CDR1 SGHDT, CDR2 YYEEEE. This CDR3 contains 13 residues. The V and J ends lost 5 bases and 4 bases, in that order; junction bases with no gene match: 5. Here the CDR3 reads CASRLRGITEAFF. CDR3 DNA: TGTGCCAGCAGACTCAGGGGGATCACTGAAGCTTTCTTT.

The chain is built from TRBV5-6 and TRBJ1-1, with TRBD1 matching over 9 bases. The V and J ends lost 0 bases and 10 bases, in that order; junction bases with no gene match: 16. The V gene's germline CDR1 is SGHDT and CDR2 YYEEEE. The CDR3 extends over 17 amino acids. The CDR3 spells CASSLGGFGTGSRGAFF. The CDR3 DNA reads TGTGCCAGCAGCTTGGGGGGGTTCGGGACAGGGTCAAGGGGAGCTTTCTTT. The complete variable domain, with remaining parts taken from reference TRBV5-6 and TRBJ1-1, reads DAGVTQSPTHLIKTRGQQVTLRCSPKSGHDTVSWYQQALGQGPQFIFQYYEEEERQRGNFPDRFSGHQFPNYSSELNVNALLLGDSALYLCASSLGGFGTGSRGAFFGQGTRLTVV.

This clone was counted between two and nine times. The V call is TRBV25-1, the J call TRBJ1-2; D uncertain. Germline V gives CDR1 MGHDK, CDR2 SYGVNS. Trimming pared 6 bases from V and 2 bases from J, leaving 4 bases between. This CDR3 is 11 amino acids long. The CDR3 bases are TGTGCCAGCAGCGTAAACTATGGCTACACCTTC. The encoded protein is CASSVNYGYTF.

The chain couples TRBV5-1 to TRBJ2-7; 13 nucleotides match TRBD2. Germline V lookup: CDR1 SGHRS, CDR2 YFSETQ. Germline trimming cut 4 bases from V and 5 bases from J; bases unmatched to any gene: 3. The CDR3 extends over 14 amino acids. DNA for the CDR3: TGCGCCAGCAGCCCGGGACTAGCGGGAAACGAGCAGTACTTC. This codes for CASSPGLAGNEQYF.

This clone showed up just once. The V gene is TRBV5-1, the J gene TRBJ2-5; 11 bases align to TRBD1. The CDR3 is 15 amino acids. CDR1 and CDR2 from the germline V gene are SGHRS and YFSETQ. Germline trimming cut 4 bases from V and 5 bases from J; bases unmatched to any gene: 7. The CDR3 DNA reads as TGCGCCAGCAGCCCGTCCCGGGACAGGGGGGAGACCCAGTACTTC. Translation gives CASSPSRDRGETQYF.

The chain couples TRBV28 to TRBJ2-7, with 7 bases lining up with TRBD2. This CDR3 comprises 16 residues. V was pared by 6 bases and J by 9 bases, with 20 bases of the junction left unmatched. Germline CDR1 MDHEN, CDR2 SYDVKM. The CDR3 spells CASSRIGAGVRIGQYF. In DNA, the CDR3 is TGTGCCAGCAGCCGCATCGGGGCGGGAGTCAGGATCGGGCAGTACTTC.

The chain uses TRBV7-8 and TRBJ2-1, with 7 bases aligning to TRBD2. The germline CDR1 and CDR2 sequences are SGHVS and FQNEAQ. The CDR3 extends over 17 amino acids. The V segment lost 4 bases and the J segment 1 base; nucleotides outside the gene matches: 10. CDR3 DNA sequence: TGTGCCAGCAGCTCACCCCTAGCGGCTGTTTCCTACAATGAGCAGTTCTTC. Amino acid sequence: CASSSPLAAVSYNEQFF.

The V and J genes are TRBV7-6 and TRBJ2-7, with 8 bases fitting TRBD1. Germline CDR1 is SGHVS and CDR2 is FNYEAQ. There are 13 residues in the CDR3. V lost 3 bases and J lost 5; bases outside the gene matches: 3. CDR3: CASSLDRVNEQYF. The DNA for the CDR3 is TGTGCCAGCAGCTTGGACAGGGTCAACGAGCAGTACTTC.

This rearrangement joins TRBV7-6 to TRBJ2-5, with 10 bases fitting TRBD2. CDR3 length equals 16 residues. V lost 2 bases to trimming and J lost 1 base; unmatched junction nucleotides: 4. The germline V gene encodes CDR1 SGHVS and CDR2 FNYEAQ. In DNA, the CDR3 is TGTGCCAGCAGCTTATCCAGCGGGAGGGGCCAAGAGACCCAGTACTTC. Its protein is CASSLSSGRGQETQYF. Combining the CDR3 with reference TRBV7-6 and TRBJ2-5 gives the whole variable domain GAGVSQSPRYKVTKRGQDVALRCDPISGHVSLYWYRQALGQGPEFLTYFNYEAQQDKSGLPNDRFSAERPEGSISTLTIQRTEQRDSAMYRCASSLSSGRGQETQYFGPGTRLLVL.

The rearrangement links TRBV28 to TRBJ1-5; unclear D gene. CDR1 is MDHEN and CDR2 is SYDVKM in the germline V gene. The CDR3 extends over 15 amino acids. The V gene lost 6 bases and the J gene lost 2 bases, with 14 bases spanning the gap. CDR3 protein: CASRGNGWGNQPQHF. The CDR3 DNA reads TGTGCCAGCAGGGGCAACGGCTGGGGCAATCAGCCCCAGCATTTT. The full variable domain, rest sourced from reference TRBV28 and TRBJ1-5, is DVKVTQSSRYLVKRTGEKVFLECVQDMDHENMFWYRQDPGLGLRLIYFSYDVKMKEKGDIPEGYSVSREKKERFSLILESASTNQTSMYLCASRGNGWGNQPQHFGDGTRLSIL.

The chain has TRBV15 and TRBJ2-5, with D tentatively TRBD2 (6 bases). Trimming removed 8 bases from V and 1 base from J, with 11 bases in between. The CDR3 is 13 amino acids. CDR1 is LNHNV, CDR2 YYDKDF, per germline (reference sequence). The CDR3 region has the DNA TGTGCCACCCAAGTCGGGGGCCAAGAGACCCAGTACTTC. Encoded protein: CATQVGGQETQYF.

V is TRBV5-1 and J is TRBJ2-3; 9 nucleotides line up with TRBD2. Germline loops: CDR1 SGHRS, CDR2 YFSETQ. CDR3 size: 14 residues. The trim removed 2 bases at V and 6 bases at J, leaving 4 bases unmatched. CDR3 sequence: CASSLAGGLDTQYF. CDR3 DNA: TGCGCCAGCAGCTTAGCGGGAGGATTGGATACGCAGTATTTT.

This clone was seen once. The chain is built from TRBV6-6 and TRBJ1-2; D call uncertain. Germline V lookup: CDR1 MNHNY, CDR2 SVGAGI (reference sequence). The length of the CDR3 is 11 residues. V lost 6 bases and J 4 bases, leaving 6 bases between the germline ends. CDR3 amino acids: CASSLGYGYTF. In nucleotides, the CDR3 is TGTGCCAGCAGCCTAGGCTATGGCTACACCTTC.

The chain uses TRBV2 and TRBJ1-2; tentative D call: TRBD1 (6 bases). Trimming took 11 bases from V and 0 from J, leaving 19 bases between them. The CDR3 sequence is 15 residues long. The germline V gene encodes CDR1 SNHLY and CDR2 FYNNEI. For the CDR3, the DNA is TGTGCCCGGGGGGCCCCCGGGACAACTAACTATGGCTACACCTTC. Translating gives CARGAPGTTNYGYTF.